The 27 T cell receptor beta chains below all came from one sample that was sequenced in a study of T-cell memory formation after mild COVID-19. TCRdb independently ran MiXCR on the 5' RACE reads; one entry per CDR3 protein. The data show 550,000 to 700,000 distinct CDR3 sequences, roughly 17% seen once. What was sequenced was PBMCs or a T cell subset sorted from them (not recorded which). The receptor source for this set is an adult woman who had mild COVID-19 (a few samples of this study predate the infection). Cell type and time point are not known.

Turning to this clonotype: One end of the junction fails to match germline, which may point to a read error. V is TRBV5-1 and J is TRBJ2-3; D gene ambiguous. Germline V gives CDR1 SGHRS, CDR2 YFSETQ. This CDR3 has 15 residues. DNA for the CDR3: TGCTCCAGCAGCCAGGATACCGAGCGCACAGATACGCAGTATTTT. It yields the protein CSSSQDTERTDTQYF.

This clonotype was observed a few times. The rearrangement links TRBV7-2 to TRBJ2-2, with unresolved D. Trimming took off 5 bases at V and 6 bases at J, with 13 bases between the two ends. The CDR3 is 14 amino acids. CDR1 and CDR2 (germline): SGHTA, FQGNSA. CDR3 nucleotides: TGTGCCAGCAGCCTCAGAAGGCAGGCCGGGGAGCTGTTTTTT. Protein: CASSLRRQAGELFF.

This chain joins TRBV12-3 or TRBV12-4 and TRBJ2-1, with D possibly TRBD1 on 6 matching bases. The CDR3 loop spans 17 amino acids. V was trimmed by 5 bases and J by 2 bases, leaving 19 bases between them. The CDR3 DNA reads TGTGCCAGCAGTCAGGGGTTTGGGTCGTTGACCTACAATGAGCAGTTCTTC. Residues: CASSQGFGSLTYNEQFF.

This sequence joins TRBV5-1 and TRBJ2-5, with 8 bases identical to TRBD2. The CDR3 runs 16 residues. J lost 1 base, V lost 6 bases, and 11 bases had no gene match. The V gene's germline CDR1 is SGHRS and CDR2 YFSETQ. The CDR3 DNA follows: TGCGCCAGCACGGGTGGCGGGGGGCCATTCCAAGAGACCCAGTACTTC. It yields the protein CASTGGGGPFQETQYF.

A few counts support this clonotype. The chain couples TRBV7-2 to TRBJ2-5; 7 bases fit TRBD1. The CDR3 has 15 residues. V trimming: 1 base; J trimming: 6 bases; junction bases outside the gene matches: 8. CDR1 SGHTA and CDR2 FQGNSA come from the germline V gene. CDR3 coding DNA: TGTGCCAGCAGCTTAGATAGTGACAGGGCCCAGACCCAGTACTTC. It codes for CASSLDSDRAQTQYF.

The J gene is TRBJ1-5, the V gene TRBV7-6; the D gene is possibly TRBD1 (5 bases). V was cut by 5 bases and J by 2 bases, with 10 bases left in between. This CDR3 is 14 amino acids long. In germline, CDR1 is SGHVS, CDR2 FNYEAQ. The CDR3 here is CASSVGTGNQPQHF. The CDR3 DNA is TGTGCCAGCAGCGTAGGGACCGGCAATCAGCCCCAGCATTTT.

In this sample, this clonotype turned up a few times. The V and J genes are TRBV20-1 and TRBJ1-1; D perhaps matches TRBD1 (5 bases). V was shortened by 3 bases and J by 6 bases, with 17 bases between the two germline ends. In germline, CDR1 is DFQATT, CDR2 SNEGSKA (reference sequence). This CDR3 is 14 amino acids long. CDR3 in amino acids: CSARGVKEDAEAFF. The CDR3 DNA is TGCAGTGCTAGGGGGGTAAAAGAGGATGCTGAAGCTTTCTTT.

The chain has TRBV7-9 and TRBJ2-7; 8 bases line up with TRBD1. Looked up from germline, CDR1 is SEHNR and CDR2 is FQNEAQ (reference sequence). V shed 2 bases and J 3 bases; nucleotides not matched to a gene: 9. The CDR3 covers 16 residues. The CDR3 bases are TGTGCCAGCAGCTTATCGACAGGGGTAAAAGTCTACGAGCAGTACTTC. Its protein product is CASSLSTGVKVYEQYF.

This chain links TRBV21-1 with TRBJ1-4. TRBV21-1 is an annotated pseudogene. The CDR3 sequence is 16 residues long. This CDR3 is CASSNAKGATNEKLFF. The CDR3 nucleotides are TGTGCCAGCAGCAACGCTAAGGGAGCGACTAATGAAAAACTGTTTTTT.

This clonotype has more than one count but fewer than ten. This chain connects TRBV12-3 or TRBV12-4 to TRBJ2-3, with 8 bases aligning to TRBD2. The trim removed 5 bases at V and 1 base at J, leaving 8 bases unmatched. The CDR3 spans 16 residues. CDR3 nucleotides: TGTGCCAGCAGTAAGAGAACTAGCGGACGCACAGATACGCAGTATTTT. Translation gives CASSKRTSGRTDTQYF.

In this sample, this clonotype turned up many times. V is TRBV12-3 or TRBV12-4 and J is TRBJ1-6; a weak D match, TRBD1 (6 bases). Trimming removed 6 bases from V and 3 bases from J, with 15 bases in between. This CDR3 has 16 amino acids. The CDR3 spells CASRYREKDYNSPLHF. In nucleotides, the CDR3 is TGTGCCAGCAGATACAGGGAGAAGGACTATAATTCACCCCTCCACTTT.

This clonotype was counted ten times or more. This CDR3 is CASSSSGGAYGYTF. In DNA form, the CDR3 reads TGTGCCAGCAGCTCCTCCGGGGGGGCGTATGGCTACACCTTC. J is TRBJ1-2 and V is TRBV7-9, with a tentative D call TRBD1 (6 bases). Germline-derived CDR1 and CDR2 are SEHNR and FQNEAQ (reference sequence). The CDR3 consists of 14 residues. V was clipped by 4 bases and J by 5 bases, with 14 bases between them.

The V call is TRBV12-3 or TRBV12-4, the J call TRBJ2-7; 11 nucleotides agree with TRBD2. The CDR3 runs to 18 residues. Trimming cost V 1 base and J 6 bases; bases outside gene matches: 14. For the CDR3, the DNA is TGTGCCAGCAGTTTAGTACTAGCGGGAGTTAGGGGGACTGCCGAGCAGTACTTC. This translates into CASSLVLAGVRGTAEQYF.

V usage is TRBV4-1 and J usage is TRBJ2-7; D may be TRBD1 or TRBD2 (5 bases each). Trimming left V 7 bases short and J 0 bases short, with 19 bases between. From germline, CDR1 is MGHRA and CDR2 YSYEKL. This CDR3 comprises 16 residues. The DNA of the CDR3 is TGCGCCAGCACCCTCACAGGCGGGCCCAGCTCCTACGAGCAGTACTTC. The encoded protein is CASTLTGGPSSYEQYF.

This clonotype came up a few times. V usage is TRBV19 and J usage is TRBJ1-5, with D uncertain. Trimming shortened V by 5 bases and J by 2 bases, and 16 bases separated the two germline ends. CDR1 and CDR2 (germline): LNHDA, SQIVND (reference sequence). The CDR3 is 16 amino acids. CDR3 amino acids: CASSPLAVRGNQPQHF. The CDR3 nucleotides read TGTGCCAGTAGTCCCCTGGCCGTCCGAGGCAATCAGCCCCAGCATTTT.

This clonotype was seen a few times. The chain joins TRBV20-1 to TRBJ2-5; 9 bases line up with TRBD2. V shed 4 bases, J shed 4 bases, and the junction held 13 bases outside the gene matches. The CDR3 has 16 residues. Germline CDR1 and CDR2: DFQATT and SNEGSKA (reference sequence). The CDR3 nucleotides are TGCAGTGCTATCCCCCCCAGCGGGAGGACAGGAGAGACCCAGTACTTC. Amino acid sequence: CSAIPPSGRTGETQYF.

The V gene is TRBV7-8, the J gene TRBJ2-1, with a possible D match to TRBD2 (6 bases). The length of the CDR3 is 16 residues. Trimming cost V 1 base and J 10 bases, with 20 bases left between them. The germline V gene encodes CDR1 SGHVS and CDR2 FQNEAQ. The CDR3 is CASSLVRAGSTTEQFF. In nucleotides, the CDR3 is TGTGCCAGCAGCTTAGTGAGGGCGGGAAGCACAACGGAGCAGTTCTTC.

This clonotype appeared a few times. The chain combines TRBV19 with TRBJ2-5; the D is unclear. V shed 3 bases and J shed 0 bases, with 14 bases lying between them. Germline V CDR1 and CDR2: LNHDA, SQIVND (reference sequence). CDR3 length equals 16 residues. The CDR3 bases are TGTGCCAGTAGTATTTTCCCCGGCGGAGACCAAGAGACCCAGTACTTC. This encodes CASSIFPGGDQETQYF.

This chain connects TRBV5-1 to TRBJ2-7; D might be TRBD1 or TRBD2, each matching 5 bases. The CDR3 has 15 amino acids. The ends were cut back, 3 bases at V and 2 bases at J, with 15 bases in the middle. Germline values: CDR1 SGHRS, CDR2 YFSETQ. The CDR3 bases are TGCGCCAGCAGCTCCTACCGGGACGCAACCTACGAGCAGTACTTC. It translates to CASSSYRDATYEQYF.

The chain uses TRBV30 and TRBJ2-2, with D hard to call. Between the trimmed V and J ends, which lost 0 bases and 2 bases, there was a span of 7 bases. This CDR3 has 14 amino acids. Per the germline V gene, CDR1 is GTSNPN and CDR2 is SVGIG (reference sequence). CDR3: CAWSVQPNTGELFF. CDR3 coding DNA: TGTGCCTGGAGTGTACAACCAAACACCGGGGAGCTGTTTTTT.

The rearrangement joins TRBV3-1 to TRBJ2-1, with TRBD1 as a possible D gene (5 bases). Germline loops: CDR1 LGHDT, CDR2 YNNKEL (reference sequence). The CDR3 loop spans 16 amino acids. Trimming removed 4 bases from V and 5 bases from J, with 18 bases in between. CDR3 coding DNA: TGTGCCAGCAGCCGACCGGTAACAGGTGGCAACAATGAGCAGTTCTTC. Protein product: CASSRPVTGGNNEQFF.

The chain joins TRBV12-3 or TRBV12-4 to TRBJ2-7; D remains ambiguous. The CDR3 is made up of 12 amino acids. V was pared by 6 bases and J by 7 bases, with 13 bases between. The CDR3 region has the DNA TGTGCCAGCAGAACTATCTGGCCTGAGCAGTACTTC. The encoded protein is CASRTIWPEQYF.

The chain carries TRBV20-1 and TRBJ1-4, with 10 bases fitting TRBD1. V lost 3 bases to trimming and J lost 9 bases; unmatched junction nucleotides: 1. The germline CDR1 and CDR2 sequences are DFQATT and SNEGSKA (reference sequence). This CDR3 region has 12 residues. The CDR3 DNA is TGCAGTGCTAGGGGACAGGGGCAAAAACTGTTTTTT. Amino acids: CSARGQGQKLFF.

This chain's CDR3 is CASRADRARETQYF. The CDR3 DNA is TGTGCCAGCAGAGCGGACAGGGCTCGTGAGACCCAGTACTTC. This sequence joins TRBV28 and TRBJ2-5, with 8 bases identical to TRBD1. CDR3 size: 14 residues. Germline trimming cut 6 bases from V and 5 bases from J; bases unmatched to any gene: 8. From germline, CDR1 is MDHEN and CDR2 SYDVKM.

A few counts support this clonotype. The rearrangement links TRBV7-2 to TRBJ2-1, with 14 bases that match TRBD2. The CDR3 has 15 residues. V gave up 6 bases and J gave up 12 bases; unmatched junction bases: 10. Germline V gene lookup returns CDR1 SGHTA and CDR2 FQGNSA. Written as DNA, the CDR3 is TGTGCCAGCAGACCTGGGACTAGCGGGGGCCTGGGGCAGTTCTTC. It yields the protein CASRPGTSGGLGQFF. Filled out from reference TRBV7-2 and TRBJ2-1, the complete variable domain reads GAGVSQSPSNKVTEKGKDVELRCDPISGHTALYWYRQSLGQGLEFLIYFQGNSAPDKSGLPSDRFSAERTGGSVSTLTIQRTQQEDSAVYLCASRPGTSGGLGQFFGPGTRLTVL.

The V call is TRBV30, the J call TRBJ2-7; 10 nucleotides agree with TRBD1. Trimming took 1 base from V and 3 from J; bases not matched to a gene: 3. Germline V gene sequence: CDR1 GTSNPN, CDR2 SVGIG (reference sequence). The CDR3 runs 14 residues. CDR3 protein: CAWSEGQGIYEQYF. CDR3 sequence (DNA): TGTGCCTGGAGTGAGGGACAGGGGATCTACGAGCAGTACTTC.

There are many counts of this clonotype. The genes are TRBV7-2 and TRBJ1-1; D not resolved. The V gene's germline CDR1 is SGHTA and CDR2 FQGNSA. Trimming took off 3 bases at V and 1 base at J, with 9 bases between the two ends. The CDR3 spans 14 residues. CDR3 residues: CASSFQGRNTEAFF. As DNA, the CDR3 is TGTGCCAGCAGCTTCCAAGGGAGGAACACTGAAGCTTTCTTT.